The present TCR beta chain was sequenced within a study of T cell repertoires in ileal Crohn's disease. Study-wide background: About half received postoperative treatment, about a dozen with thiopurines and about 20 anti-TNF. Study-level results: Sorted CD8 T cells held more high-frequency clones than CD4. Active smokers at surgery had more clonal expansions than non-smokers.

Per the germline V gene, CDR1 is SGDLS and CDR2 is YYNGEE. CDR3 length equals 15 residues. The V gene lost 1 base and the J gene lost 0 bases, with 9 bases spanning the gap. TCRdb's table, derived via immunoSEQ multiplex PCR, lists solely in-frame clones and lacks some. The sample consists of 7,500 to 9,500 clones, 79% of them appearing once. Time point in this sample: neoterminal ileum biopsy at postoperative endoscopy, about 6 months after surgery. Regarding this clone: The antigen remains undetermined.

The chain is built from TRBV9 and TRBJ2-3; D is perhaps TRBD2 (5 bases). Source material: ileal tissue. This receptor was identified in an adult with Crohn's disease. DNA of the CDR3: TGTGCCAGCAGCGTAAGAAGCGGAAGCACAGATACGCAGTATTTT. Translating it yields CASSVRSGSTDTQYF. The full variable domain, in which reference TRBV9 and TRBJ2-3 provide the parts outside the CDR3, is DSGVTQTPKHLITATGQRVTLRCSPRSGDLSVYWYQQSLDQGLQFLIQYYNGEERAKGNILERFSAQQFPDLHSELNLSSLELGDSALYFCASSVRSGSTDTQYFGPGTRLTVL.